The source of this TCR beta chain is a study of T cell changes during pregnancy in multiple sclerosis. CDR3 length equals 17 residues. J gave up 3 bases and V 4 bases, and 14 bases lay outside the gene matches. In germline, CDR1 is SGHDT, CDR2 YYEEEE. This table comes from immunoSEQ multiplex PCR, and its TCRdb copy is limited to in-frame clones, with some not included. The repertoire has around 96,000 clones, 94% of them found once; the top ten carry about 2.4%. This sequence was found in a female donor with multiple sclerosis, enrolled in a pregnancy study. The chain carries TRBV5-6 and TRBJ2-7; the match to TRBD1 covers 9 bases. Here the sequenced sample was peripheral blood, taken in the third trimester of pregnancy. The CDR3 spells CASSQTVGQGLFYEQYF. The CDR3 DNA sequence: TGTGCCAGCAGCCAAACGGTGGGACAGGGTCTTTTCTACGAGCAGTACTTC.